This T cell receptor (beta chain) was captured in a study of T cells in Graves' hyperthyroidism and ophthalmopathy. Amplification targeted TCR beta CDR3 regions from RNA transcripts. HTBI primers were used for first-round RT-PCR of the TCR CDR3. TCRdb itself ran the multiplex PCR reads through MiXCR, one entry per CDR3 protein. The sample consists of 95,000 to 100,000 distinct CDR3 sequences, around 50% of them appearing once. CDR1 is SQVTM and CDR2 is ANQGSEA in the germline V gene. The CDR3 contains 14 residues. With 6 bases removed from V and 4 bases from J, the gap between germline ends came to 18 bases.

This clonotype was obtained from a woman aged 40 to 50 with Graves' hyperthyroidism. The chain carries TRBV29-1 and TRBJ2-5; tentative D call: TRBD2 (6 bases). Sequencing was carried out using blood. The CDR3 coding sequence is TGCAGCGTGACCGGGACTCTCCGGGCAGAGACCCAGTACTTC. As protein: CSVTGTLRAETQYF.